A single sample gave rise to the 29 T cell receptor beta chains below, sequenced in a study of response to subunit inactivated influenza vaccine. TCRdb analysed the RT-PCR reads with MiXCR anew, one entry per CDR3 protein. The table shows about 780,000 distinct CDR3 sequences, with under 20% occurring only once. The sample was PBMCs from blood, taken about 5 days after vaccination. These TCRs come from a man aged 50-60 years who received an inactivated influenza vaccine.

This chain uses TRBV28 with TRBJ2-1; either TRBD1 or TRBD2 may supply D (7 bases each). CDR1 is MDHEN and CDR2 is SYDVKM in the germline V gene. V lost 6 bases, J lost 6 bases, and 30 bases lay in between. The CDR3 contains 19 residues. This chain's CDR3 is CASSASSSTKQGGSNEQFF. The CDR3, as DNA: TGTGCCAGCAGCGCATCCTCTTCTACCAAGCAGGGGGGGAGCAATGAGCAGTTCTTC. The variable domain in full, with the rest retrieved from reference TRBV28 and TRBJ2-1, is DVKVTQSSRYLVKRTGEKVFLECVQDMDHENMFWYRQDPGLGLRLIYFSYDVKMKEKGDIPEGYSVSREKKERFSLILESASTNQTSMYLCASSASSSTKQGGSNEQFFGPGTRLTVL.

In its sample, this clonotype was seen a few times. V gene TRBV20-1 combines with J gene TRBJ2-1; perhaps TRBD2 as D (5 bases). Looked up from germline, CDR1 is DFQATT and CDR2 is SNEGSKA (reference sequence). V shed 6 bases and J shed 7 bases, with 19 bases lying between them. The CDR3 contains 14 residues. As DNA, the CDR3 is TGCAGTGCCTTAGCGATAGGTTTGGGTAATGAGCAGTTCTTC. It yields the protein CSALAIGLGNEQFF.

This clonotype was counted many times. The gene calls are TRBV29-1 and TRBJ2-4, with D unclear. Germline loops: CDR1 SQVTM, CDR2 ANQGSEA. The CDR3 loop spans 14 amino acids. Trimming shortened V by 4 bases and J by 0 bases, and 10 bases separated the two germline ends. This CDR3 reads CSVGEEVAKNIQYF. The DNA of the CDR3 is TGCAGCGTTGGGGAAGAAGTAGCCAAAAACATTCAGTACTTC. Together with reference TRBV29-1 and TRBJ2-4, the CDR3 gives the full variable domain: SAVISQKPSRDICQRGTSLTIQCQVDSQVTMMFWYRQQPGQSLTLIATANQGSEATYESGFVIDKFPISRPNLTFSTLTVSNMSPEDSSIYLCSVGEEVAKNIQYFGAGTRLSVL.

There are a few counts of this clonotype. The chain links TRBV20-1 to TRBJ2-3, with 9 positions matching TRBD2. The germline V gene has CDR1 DFQATT and CDR2 SNEGSKA (reference sequence). CDR3 size: 16 residues. The CDR3 sequence: CTGEKREASSTDTQYF. The DNA of the CDR3 is TGCACCGGGGAAAAGCGGGAGGCTTCTAGCACAGATACGCAGTATTTT.

V gene TRBV5-1 combines with J gene TRBJ2-7; D gene ambiguous. The CDR3 loop spans 18 amino acids. Per the germline V gene, CDR1 is SGHRS and CDR2 is YFSETQ. Between the trimmed V and J ends, which lost 7 bases and 5 bases, there was a span of 31 bases. The CDR3 DNA reads as TGCGCCAGCTCCCATCCGTCCGCCGGAGATAGTCTTGGGAACGAGCAGTACTTC. Protein: CASSHPSAGDSLGNEQYF.

This clonotype was picked up a small number of times. The chain employs TRBV6-5 and TRBJ1-6, with D perhaps TRBD1 (5 bases). Trimming cost V 4 bases and J 8 bases, with 15 bases left between them. Germline CDR1 MNHEY, CDR2 SVGAGI. This CDR3 is 15 amino acids long. DNA of the CDR3: TGTGCCAGCAGTTCTTCAGGGTCGGCCCATTCACCCCTCCACTTT. Protein: CASSSSGSAHSPLHF.

The table lists this clonotype with a few counts. The gene calls are TRBV5-1 and TRBJ2-7, with D possibly being TRBD1 (5 bases). Germline V gene lookup returns CDR1 SGHRS and CDR2 YFSETQ. The ends were cut back, 7 bases at V and 0 bases at J, with 14 bases in the middle. CDR3 size: 14 residues. The DNA of the CDR3 is TGCGCCAGCCATAAAGACAGTACCTCCTACGAGCAGTACTTC. It encodes CASHKDSTSYEQYF.

V and J are TRBV5-5 and TRBJ2-7; no clear D gene. CDR3 length: 15 amino acids. The germline gives CDR1 SGHKS, CDR2 YYEKEE (reference sequence). V lost 0 bases and J 3 bases, leaving 13 bases between the germline ends. The CDR3 protein is CASSLEIQAVYEQYF. For the CDR3, the DNA is TGTGCCAGCAGCTTGGAGATCCAGGCGGTCTACGAGCAGTACTTC.

This chain uses TRBV7-6 with TRBJ2-3, with D perhaps matching TRBD1 or TRBD2 (5 bases each). Germline V gives CDR1 SGHVS, CDR2 FNYEAQ. V gave up 1 base and J gave up 2 bases, with 13 bases separating them. This CDR3 contains 16 residues. The CDR3: CASSLDFGAFTDTQYF. The CDR3 coding sequence is TGTGCCAGCAGCTTAGATTTCGGGGCCTTCACAGATACGCAGTATTTT.

This clonotype turned up a few times. The chain is built from TRBV7-2 and TRBJ2-1, with 14 bases lining up with TRBD2. Germline assignment: CDR1 SGHTA and CDR2 FQGNSA. The CDR3 covers 14 residues. V shed 5 bases, J shed 10 bases, and the junction held 4 bases outside the gene matches. CDR3 DNA sequence: TGTGCCAGCAGCCCCGGACTAGCGGGAGGCGAGCAGTTCTTC. Amino acid sequence: CASSPGLAGGEQFF.

This rearrangement joins TRBV7-9 to TRBJ2-7; the match to TRBD2 covers 10 bases. The V and J ends lost 4 bases and 6 bases, in that order; junction bases with no gene match: 9. The length of the CDR3 is 15 residues. CDR1 and CDR2 from the germline V gene are SEHNR and FQNEAQ (reference sequence). The CDR3 DNA follows: TGTGCCAGCAGCTCTCTAGCGGGGGCCGGTATCGAGCAGTACTTC. It is translated as CASSSLAGAGIEQYF.

CDR3 in DNA: TGTGCCAGCAGCTCAGACTTGAATAACTATGGCTACACCTTC. It encodes CASSSDLNNYGYTF. The chain couples TRBV7-2 to TRBJ1-2; D gene ambiguous. The V and J ends lost 4 bases and 1 base respectively, with 10 bases between them. The germline gives CDR1 SGHTA, CDR2 FQGNSA. This CDR3 is built from 14 residues. Supplemented by reference TRBV7-2 and TRBJ1-2, the full variable domain reads GAGVSQSPSNKVTEKGKDVELRCDPISGHTALYWYRQSLGQGLEFLIYFQGNSAPDKSGLPSDRFSAERTGGSVSTLTIQRTQQEDSAVYLCASSSDLNNYGYTFGSGTRLTVV.

This rearrangement joins TRBV20-1 to TRBJ2-5, with 9 bases that match TRBD1. This CDR3 spans 16 amino acids. Per the germline V gene, CDR1 is DFQATT and CDR2 is SNEGSKA (reference sequence). The V gene end was trimmed by 3 bases and the J gene end by 2 bases; junction bases not matched to a gene: 10. CDR3: CSAREQGASRQETQYF. CDR3 nucleotides: TGCAGTGCTAGGGAACAGGGGGCAAGTCGGCAAGAGACCCAGTACTTC.

Ten or more counts support this clonotype. The genes are TRBV6-2 or TRBV6-3 and TRBJ1-2; unclear D gene. Trimming shortened V by 6 bases and J by 2 bases, and 4 bases separated the two germline ends. The CDR3 runs to 11 residues. Germline V gene data show CDR1 as MNHEY and CDR2 as SVGEGT. The DNA for the CDR3 is TGTGCCAGCAGCCAAAACTATGGCTACACCTTC. Encoded protein: CASSQNYGYTF.

This clonotype has a handful of counts. The chain employs TRBV3-1 and TRBJ2-5; a weak D match, TRBD2 (5 bases). The V end was cut by 6 bases, the J end by 3 bases, with 11 bases between. Germline V lookup: CDR1 LGHDT, CDR2 YNNKEL (reference sequence). The CDR3 extends over 13 amino acids. The CDR3 DNA sequence: TGTGCCAGCAGGCCGCGGCGGGAAGAGACCCAGTACTTC. It yields the protein CASRPRREETQYF.

The rearrangement links TRBV7-2 to TRBJ2-2; TRBD2 matches 12 bases. V shed 4 bases and J 7 bases; nucleotides not matched to a gene: 10. The germline gives CDR1 SGHTA, CDR2 FQGNSA. The CDR3 length is 17 residues. As DNA, the CDR3 is TGTGCCAGCAGCTCTACCGCTAGCGGGGGGGCAAGCGGGGAGCTGTTTTTT. Translating it yields CASSSTASGGASGELFF.

This chain connects TRBV29-1 to TRBJ2-1, with 11 positions matching TRBD2. The germline V gene encodes CDR1 SQVTM and CDR2 ANQGSEA. Germline trimming cut 7 bases from V and 8 bases from J; bases unmatched to any gene: 10. The length of the CDR3 is 14 residues. In DNA, the CDR3 is TGCAGCGCCGTAGCGGGGGGGCGTGTCCATGAGCAGTTCTTC. It is translated as CSAVAGGRVHEQFF.

The rearrangement joins TRBV15 to TRBJ2-7, with 7 bases identical to TRBD1. The germline CDR1 and CDR2 sequences are LNHNV and YYDKDF (reference sequence). The ends lost 8 bases at V and 6 bases at J; junction bases unmatched: 10. The CDR3 has 13 amino acids. CDR3 protein: CATRSDRAGEQYF. The DNA for the CDR3 is TGTGCCACCCGGTCCGACAGGGCAGGCGAGCAGTACTTC.

The chain joins TRBV12-3 or TRBV12-4 to TRBJ2-2; TRBD2 agrees at 8 bases. This CDR3 region has 15 residues. Losses at the gene ends were 6 bases for V and 5 bases for J; bases not matched to a gene: 8. For the CDR3, the DNA is TGTGCCAGCAGCTCCCCTAGCGGGCCGACCGGGGAGCTGTTTTTT. Amino acids: CASSSPSGPTGELFF.

The chain is built from TRBV7-2 and TRBJ2-7; D unclear. The germline CDR1 and CDR2 sequences are SGHTA and FQGNSA. There are 15 residues in the CDR3. V was trimmed by 4 bases and J by 2 bases, leaving 15 bases between them. CDR3 amino acids: CASSSPRTYPYEQYF. CDR3 nucleotide sequence: TGTGCCAGCAGCTCACCCAGGACCTATCCCTACGAGCAGTACTTC. The full variable domain, completed using reference TRBV7-2 and TRBJ2-7, is GAGVSQSPSNKVTEKGKDVELRCDPISGHTALYWYRQSLGQGLEFLIYFQGNSAPDKSGLPSDRFSAERTGGSVSTLTIQRTQQEDSAVYLCASSSPRTYPYEQYFGPGTRLTVT.

The chain links TRBV27 to TRBJ2-5; D may be TRBD2 (6 bases). The CDR3 is made up of 19 amino acids. The V end was cut by 2 bases, the J end by 2 bases, with 24 bases between. Germline-derived CDR1 and CDR2 are MNHEY and SMNVEV (reference sequence). The CDR3 here is CASSLDGAGRTTPQETQYF. The DNA of the CDR3 is TGTGCCAGCAGTTTAGATGGGGCGGGGAGGACGACACCTCAAGAGACCCAGTACTTC.

The sample holds one count of this clonotype. V usage is TRBV12-3 or TRBV12-4 and J usage is TRBJ2-7; 9 bases map to TRBD1. CDR3 size: 18 residues. The ends lost 5 bases at V and 3 bases at J; junction bases unmatched: 17. The CDR3: CASSPWTGAPARGYEQYF. Written as DNA, the CDR3 is TGTGCCAGCAGTCCTTGGACAGGGGCCCCAGCAAGAGGCTACGAGCAGTACTTC.

The V gene is TRBV7-6, the J gene TRBJ2-5, with TRBD2 identical over 10 bases. CDR1 and CDR2 (germline): SGHVS, FNYEAQ. Losses at the gene ends were 4 bases for V and 2 bases for J; bases not matched to a gene: 13. The CDR3 runs to 18 residues. CDR3 loop: CASSSTHGLAGVQETQYF. The DNA of the CDR3 is TGTGCCAGCAGCTCCACCCATGGGCTAGCGGGGGTTCAAGAGACCCAGTACTTC.

The chain joins TRBV4-2 to TRBJ2-7; D remains ambiguous. In germline, CDR1 is LGHNA, CDR2 YNFKEQ. CDR3 length equals 14 residues. V was cut by 2 bases and J by 4 bases, with 12 bases left in between. Here the CDR3 reads CASSQRAWGYEQYF. In nucleotides, the CDR3 is TGTGCCAGCAGCCAAAGGGCGTGGGGTTACGAGCAGTACTTC.

This clonotype has only a few counts. The V gene is TRBV11-2, the J gene TRBJ2-1; a weak D match, TRBD2 (5 bases). This CDR3 comprises 17 residues. Germline loops: CDR1 SGHAT, CDR2 FQNNGV. Trimming left V 2 bases short and J 1 base short, with 15 bases between. In DNA form, the CDR3 reads TGTGCCAGCAGCTTACTCCCGCGGGCCCCTTCCTACAATGAGCAGTTCTTC. Residues: CASSLLPRAPSYNEQFF.

This clonotype was seen a handful of times. The chain links TRBV6-5 to TRBJ2-5, with TRBD1 matching 7 bases. J gave up 3 bases and V 2 bases, and 3 bases lay outside the gene matches. Per the germline V gene, CDR1 is MNHEY and CDR2 is SVGAGI. The CDR3 contains 14 residues. The CDR3 sequence: CASSYRQGEETQYF. CDR3 coding DNA: TGTGCCAGCAGTTACAGACAGGGTGAAGAGACCCAGTACTTC.

V usage is TRBV28 and J usage is TRBJ2-7; 7 nucleotides agree with TRBD1. In germline, CDR1 is MDHEN, CDR2 SYDVKM. This CDR3 comprises 12 residues. Trimming cost V 8 bases and J 2 bases; bases outside gene matches: 3. The CDR3 DNA reads TGTGCCAGCGGGACAGAACCCTACGAGCAGTACTTC. Its protein is CASGTEPYEQYF.

In this sample, this clonotype turned up a few times. The J gene is TRBJ2-1, the V gene TRBV5-1; tentatively, D is TRBD1 or TRBD2 (6 bases each). Germline-derived CDR1 and CDR2 are SGHRS and YFSETQ. V lost 3 bases to trimming and J lost 3 bases, with 16 bases between them. This CDR3 contains 16 residues. The CDR3 region is CASSYLQGGGYNEQFF. CDR3 nucleotides: TGCGCCAGCAGCTACTTACAGGGAGGTGGCTACAATGAGCAGTTCTTC.

In this sample, this clonotype turned up many times. This rearrangement joins TRBV4-1 to TRBJ1-1, with D maybe TRBD1 (5 bases). This CDR3 spans 14 amino acids. V was clipped by 1 base and J by 3 bases, with 9 bases between them. Germline assignment: CDR1 MGHRA and CDR2 YSYEKL. Written as DNA, the CDR3 is TGCGCCAGCAGCCAAGTACAGGCCTACACTGAAGCTTTCTTT. Encoded protein: CASSQVQAYTEAFF.